The present T cell receptor (beta chain) was sequenced within a study of cytotoxic CD8 clonotypes in ibrutinib-treated CLL. Turning to the study itself: Response was recorded as partial in approximately 24 patients and complete in 2; at median approximately 63 months, around 14 remained remitted and roughly 12 had progressed.

Study conclusions and caveats: Sustained-remission and progressing patients had different sampling times.

The source of about 2 micrograms of genomic DNA for TCR beta libraries was cryopreserved PBMCs. About this clone: Its antigen is still unknown.

Profiled with immunoSEQ multiplex PCR; TCRdb holds only in-frame clones, not every one. Here the sample spans roughly 23,000 clones, over 65% being singletons. The CDR3 has 15 amino acids. V shed 5 bases, J shed 6 bases, and the junction held 4 bases outside the gene matches. CDR1 is LNHDA and CDR2 is SQIVND in the germline V gene (reference sequence). The source is a human donor with chronic lymphocytic leukemia. The chain has TRBV19 and TRBJ2-1, with TRBD2 matching 13 bases. Sequenced material: PBMCs, taken before ibrutinib treatment. CDR3 DNA sequence: TGTGCCAGTAGTTTCGGACTAGCGGGAGCCAATGAGCAGTTCTTC. The encoded protein is CASSFGLAGANEQFF.